This TCR beta chain was identified in a study of blood T cells in healthy people across ages. The study, taken as a whole, reports: Roughly linearly, TCR beta diversity per million T cells fell as age increased. TCR beta diversity was tightly associated with the proportion of naive T cells.

The authors isolated at least 7 million PBMCs per sample. Worth noting for this clonotype: The target antigen is unknown.

The second PCR ran roughly 6 to 11 cycles with a sample-barcoded 5' primer and J-beta primers. TCRdb redid the calling of the 5' RACE reads with MiXCR, one entry per CDR3 protein. Here the sample spans about 650,000 distinct CDR3 sequences, roughly 32% being singletons. The CDR3 totals 15 residues. Germline V gene sequence: CDR1 SNHLY, CDR2 FYNNEI. V shed 5 bases and J shed 5 bases, with 16 bases lying between them. The gene calls are TRBV2 and TRBJ1-5; possible D gene TRBD1, 6 bases. Specimen: blood. The TCR sequence derives from a woman of 80 years or more in good health. This CDR3 is CASSSGGAQDQPQHF. The CDR3 coding sequence is TGTGCCAGCAGTTCTGGGGGGGCGCAGGATCAGCCCCAGCATTTT.